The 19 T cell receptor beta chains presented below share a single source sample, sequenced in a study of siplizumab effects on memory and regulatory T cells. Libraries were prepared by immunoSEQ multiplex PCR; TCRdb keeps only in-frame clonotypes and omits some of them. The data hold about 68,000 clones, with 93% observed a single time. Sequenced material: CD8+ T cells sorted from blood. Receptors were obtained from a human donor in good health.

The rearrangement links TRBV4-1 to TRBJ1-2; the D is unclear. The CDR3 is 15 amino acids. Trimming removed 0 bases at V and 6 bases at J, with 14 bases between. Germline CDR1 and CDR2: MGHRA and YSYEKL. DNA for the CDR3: TGCGCCAGCAGCCAAGATATGGATGGCGGGAATGGCTACACCTTC. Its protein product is CASSQDMDGGNGYTF.

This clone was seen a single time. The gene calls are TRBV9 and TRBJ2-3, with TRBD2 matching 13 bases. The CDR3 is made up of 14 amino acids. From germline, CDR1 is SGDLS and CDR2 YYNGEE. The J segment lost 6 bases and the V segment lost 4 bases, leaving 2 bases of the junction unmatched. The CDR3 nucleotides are TGTGCCAGCAGCAGGACTAGCGGGGGTGATACGCAGTATTTT. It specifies CASSRTSGGDTQYF.

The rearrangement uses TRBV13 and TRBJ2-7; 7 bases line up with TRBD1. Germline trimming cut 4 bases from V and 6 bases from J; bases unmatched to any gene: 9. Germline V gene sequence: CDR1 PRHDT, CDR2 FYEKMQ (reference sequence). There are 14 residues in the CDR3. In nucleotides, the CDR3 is TGTGCCAGCAGCTCCCGGGACAGCCTGGCCGAGCAGTACTTC. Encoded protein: CASSSRDSLAEQYF.

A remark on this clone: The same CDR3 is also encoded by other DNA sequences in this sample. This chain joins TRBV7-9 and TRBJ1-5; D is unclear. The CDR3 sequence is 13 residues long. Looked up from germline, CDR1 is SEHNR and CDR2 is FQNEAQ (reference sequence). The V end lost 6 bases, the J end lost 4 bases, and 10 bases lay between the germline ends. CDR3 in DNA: TGTGCCAGCAGTACGGGCGGAAATCAGCCCCAGCATTTT. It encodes CASSTGGNQPQHF.

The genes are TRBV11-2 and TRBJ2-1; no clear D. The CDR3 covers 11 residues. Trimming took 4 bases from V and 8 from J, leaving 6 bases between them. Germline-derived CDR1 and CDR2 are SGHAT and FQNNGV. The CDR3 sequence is CASSWADEQFF. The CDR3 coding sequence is TGTGCCAGCAGCTGGGCAGATGAGCAGTTCTTC.

The CDR3 sequence: CASSLTGPKMNTEAFF. DNA of the CDR3: TGCGCCAGCAGCCTGACAGGTCCAAAGATGAACACTGAAGCTTTCTTT. The V and J genes are TRBV4-1 and TRBJ1-1, with D possibly being TRBD1 (6 bases). V was shortened by 4 bases and J by 0 bases, with 15 bases between the two germline ends. Germline V CDR1 and CDR2: MGHRA, YSYEKL. The CDR3 is 16 residues long.

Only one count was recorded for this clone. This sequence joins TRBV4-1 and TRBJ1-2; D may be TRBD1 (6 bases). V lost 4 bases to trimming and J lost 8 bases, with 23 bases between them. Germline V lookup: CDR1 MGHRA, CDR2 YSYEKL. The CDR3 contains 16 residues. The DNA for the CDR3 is TGCGCCAGCAGCCCCGAGGGAACAGGGTGGACGGGGGGCTACACCTTC. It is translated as CASSPEGTGWTGGYTF.

In DNA, the CDR3 is TGTGCCAGCAGCTTGGCAGGGGACTACGAGCAGTACTTC. It encodes CASSLAGDYEQYF. The rearrangement uses TRBV13 and TRBJ2-7; possibly TRBD1 for D (6 bases). CDR1 PRHDT and CDR2 FYEKMQ come from the germline V gene (reference sequence). This CDR3 spans 13 amino acids. V lost 3 bases, J lost 3 bases, and 9 bases lay in between.

CDR3 region: CASSQADPGGFETQYF. The CDR3 DNA reads TGCGCCAGCAGCCAAGCCGATCCCGGGGGGTTTGAGACCCAGTACTTC. The chain couples TRBV4-1 to TRBJ2-5; 7 nucleotides agree with TRBD2. The CDR3 has 16 residues. The V gene's germline CDR1 is MGHRA and CDR2 YSYEKL. With 1 base clipped from V and 5 bases from J, the junction kept 10 bases outside the gene matches.

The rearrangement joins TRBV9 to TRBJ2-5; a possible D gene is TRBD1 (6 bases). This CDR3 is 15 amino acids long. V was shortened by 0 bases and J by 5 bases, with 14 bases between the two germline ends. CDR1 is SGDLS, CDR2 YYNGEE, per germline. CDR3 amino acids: CASSVEGVIEETQYF. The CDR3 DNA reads TGTGCCAGCAGCGTAGAGGGGGTGATCGAGGAGACCCAGTACTTC.

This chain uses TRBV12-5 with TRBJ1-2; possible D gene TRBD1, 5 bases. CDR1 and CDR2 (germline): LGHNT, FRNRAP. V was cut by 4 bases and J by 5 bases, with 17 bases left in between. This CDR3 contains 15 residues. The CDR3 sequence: CASGSHSGTEYGYTF. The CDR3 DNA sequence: TGTGCTAGTGGTTCCCATTCGGGGACGGAATATGGCTACACCTTC.

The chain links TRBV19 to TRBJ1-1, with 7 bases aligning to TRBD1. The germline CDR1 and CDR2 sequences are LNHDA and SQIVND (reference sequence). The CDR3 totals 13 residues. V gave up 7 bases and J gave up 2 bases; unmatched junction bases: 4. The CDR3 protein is CASTGTANTEAFF. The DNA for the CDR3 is TGTGCCAGTACCGGGACAGCCAACACTGAAGCTTTCTTT.

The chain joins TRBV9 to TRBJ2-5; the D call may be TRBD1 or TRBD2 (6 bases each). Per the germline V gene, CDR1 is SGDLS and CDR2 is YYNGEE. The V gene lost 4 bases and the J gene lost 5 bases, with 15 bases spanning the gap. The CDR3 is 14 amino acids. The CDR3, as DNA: TGTGCCAGCAGCCCCCCAGGGGCGGGGGAGACCCAGTACTTC. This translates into CASSPPGAGETQYF.

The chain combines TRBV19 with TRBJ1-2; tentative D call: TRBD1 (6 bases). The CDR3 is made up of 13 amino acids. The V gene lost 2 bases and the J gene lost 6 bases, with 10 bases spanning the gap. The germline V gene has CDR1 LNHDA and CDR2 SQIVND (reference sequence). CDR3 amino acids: CASSISQGNGYTF. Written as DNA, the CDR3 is TGTGCCAGTAGTATAAGTCAGGGGAATGGCTACACCTTC.

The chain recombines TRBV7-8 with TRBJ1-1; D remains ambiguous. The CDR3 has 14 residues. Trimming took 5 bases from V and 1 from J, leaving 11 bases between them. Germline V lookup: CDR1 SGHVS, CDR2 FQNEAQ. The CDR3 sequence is CASSEGLGNTEAFF. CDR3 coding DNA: TGTGCCAGCAGCGAAGGGCTGGGGAACACTGAAGCTTTCTTT. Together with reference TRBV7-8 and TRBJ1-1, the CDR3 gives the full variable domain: GAGVSQSPRYKVAKRGQDVALRCDPISGHVSLFWYQQALGQGPEFLTYFQNEAQLDKSGLPSDRFFAERPEGSVSTLKIQRTQQEDSAVYLCASSEGLGNTEAFFGQGTRLTVV.

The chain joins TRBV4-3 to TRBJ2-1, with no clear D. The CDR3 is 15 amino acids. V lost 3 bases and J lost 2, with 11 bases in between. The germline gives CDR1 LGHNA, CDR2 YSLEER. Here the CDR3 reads CASSQLNQTYNEQFF. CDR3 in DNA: TGCGCCAGCAGCCAGCTTAACCAGACCTACAATGAGCAGTTCTTC.

The CDR3 DNA reads as TGTGCCATCAGTGACCCTTTCGGCTTGTCTAATTCACCCCTCCACTTT. Its protein product is CAISDPFGLSNSPLHF. V usage is TRBV10-3 and J usage is TRBJ1-6; D not resolved. The germline V and J ends were trimmed by 3 bases and 6 bases, with 15 bases remaining between them. Germline-derived CDR1 and CDR2 are ENHRY and SYGVKD. The CDR3 runs 16 residues.

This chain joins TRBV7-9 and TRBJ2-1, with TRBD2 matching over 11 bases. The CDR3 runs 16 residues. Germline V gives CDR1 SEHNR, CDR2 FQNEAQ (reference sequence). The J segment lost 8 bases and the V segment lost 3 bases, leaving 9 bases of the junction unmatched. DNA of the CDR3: TGTGCCAGCAGCTTGAGTAGCGGGGGGGCCAGGGATGAGCAGTTCTTC. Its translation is CASSLSSGGARDEQFF.

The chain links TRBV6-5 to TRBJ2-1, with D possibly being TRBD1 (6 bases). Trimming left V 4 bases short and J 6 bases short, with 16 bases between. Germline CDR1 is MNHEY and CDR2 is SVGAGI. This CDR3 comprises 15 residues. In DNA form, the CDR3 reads TGTGCCAGCAGTTCCCAGACAGGTGGGGGCAATGAGCAGTTCTTC. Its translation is CASSSQTGGGNEQFF.